This T cell receptor beta chain was identified during a study of beta chain features in type 1 diabetes (dated by TCRdb to between 2017 and 2018). Regarding the research as a whole: Patients and healthy donors did not differ in mean age, gender distribution, total cell number or subset yield. A total of roughly 99,000,000 sorted cells were examined across all samples, and the number of cells per subset was strongly correlated with RNA yield. The study compared the TCRB repertoires of sorted circulating CD4+ T cell subsets in recently diagnosed type 1 diabetes patients with those in matched healthy donors. Whereas all 28 donors provided naive and central memory subsets, regulatory and stem cell-like memory subsets were isolated from just 8 patients and about 8 healthy donors. What the research found in general, with its limitations: Naive, central memory and regulatory TCRB repertoires appeared to be more alike among patients than among healthy donors. At VDJ recombination sites, patients with type 1 diabetes made fewer insertions and deleted more nucleotides, a pattern implying thymic rearrangement abnormalities. Because cDNA was sequenced instead of genomic DNA, activated cells with high expression could be over-represented, although the groups did not differ in activation or CD3 levels. A moderate but significant shortening of TCRB CDR3 length was observed in type 1 diabetes patients in all four CD4+ subsets. Only small numbers of individuals were included in the HLA sub-analyses, which left unresolved whether HLA type had any influence on TCRB rearrangement. Shorter templates might be favored by PCR, yet because patient and control samples were amplified and corrected together, any such skew would affect both groups equally.

About this clone: What antigen it recognizes has not been identified. No base-level quality is on record; no much larger clone is a single base apart.

The germline V gene (reference sequence) supplies CDR1 MNHEY and CDR2 SMNVEV. The CDR3 sequence holds 12 residues, the cysteine and phenylalanine included. Just the 36-base CDR3 DNA is kept, in frame starting at base 1. V loses 5 bases, J loses 2 bases, and the germline ends lie 6 bases apart. The entire isolated RNA was reverse transcribed using the High Capacity cDNA Reverse Transcription Kit, and thus expressed TCRB transcripts were sequenced. Deep immunoSEQ sequencing was applied to naive, central memory and regulatory T cell samples, giving an average of around 4 million total reads per sample. Sorted cells were lysed in RLT buffer and RNA was extracted with DNase-treated RNeasy Micro or Mini kits, depending on cell number. To prevent cross-contamination, every cell subset was processed on its own, while patient and healthy donor samples were processed together. The immunoSEQ multiplex PCR was used to amplify TCRB sequences from cDNA, yielding 87-bp fragments that span the CDR3 region. The amplicons were sequenced using the Illumina HiSeq platform. The authors' analysis ran thus. PCR bias was corrected computationally using synthetic template baselines, and reads within Hamming distance 2 were collapsed, with unmergeable singletons discarded. Reads were aligned against IMGT to assign V, D and J genes, CDR3 length and insertions or deletions at six rearrangement sites. Within each subset, clonotype counts were normalized to the number of sorted cells before true diversity and Gini coefficients were calculated with the tcR R package. The overlap coefficient, calculated on TCRB nucleotide sequences, was used to measure repertoire sharing. Out-of-frame TCRB sequences from naive cells were analyzed as a proxy for the pre-selection repertoire. TCRdb took over this immuneACCESS table, retaining in-frame rearrangements with V and J assigned. Such tables are incomplete; in checked studies, under half of the missing clones stem from an unresolved V gene, and the remainder is unexplained. The V and J calls and the clone size are those of that table, but D and trimming were determined from the DNA. The sample contains more than 250,000 clones, roughly a quarter of them found a single time. The ten most abundant clones make up roughly 0.011% of the sample.

Each donor gave one peripheral blood draw, approximately 0.11 L on average, collected into heparinised tubes. Naive, central memory, regulatory and stem cell-like memory CD4+ T cells were sorted on a BD FACSAria II using a panel including CD45RO, CCR7, CD25, CD127, CD95 and CD27. All sorted populations exceeded 95% purity. PBMCs were isolated right away by Lymphoprep density gradient centrifugation and were stained directly, without culture. So that batch effects would be minimized, each experiment stained and sorted samples in pairs, pairing one healthy donor with one patient. Recombination connected TRBV27 to TRBJ1-2; matching of 5 bases hints at TRBD1 as the D gene. The specimen sequenced was naive CD4+ T cells from blood. What the cell subset or site label conveys for this sample: true naive CD4+ T cells. The clonotype originates from a woman aged 25 to 39 with type 1 diabetes. The DNA sequence reads TGTGCCAGCAGTCGGACAAACTATGGCTACACCTTC. Translated, it reads CASSRTNYGYTF.